The next 32 T cell receptor beta chains were all read from a single sample in a study. One entry per CDR3 protein results from TCRdb running MiXCR on the 5' RACE reads. The sample yields some 9,200 distinct CDR3 sequences, approximately 14% seen once. Tregs were sorted as CD4+CD25+CD127-/low cells. The sequenced sample consisted of Tregs sorted from blood. These receptor sequences come from a female donor with breast cancer.

This clonotype has at least ten counts. This chain connects TRBV7-2 to TRBJ1-2; 10 positions match TRBD1. After removal of 1 base from V and 4 bases from J, the junction contained 9 bases not matched to a gene. CDR3 length: 17 residues. Germline V gene lookup returns CDR1 SGHTA and CDR2 FQGNSA. Here the CDR3 reads CASSLEGTGQGIYGYTF. CDR3 sequence (DNA): TGTGCCAGCAGCTTAGAGGGGACGGGACAGGGGATCTATGGCTACACCTTC.

The chain uses TRBV6-6 and TRBJ2-2, with 8 bases matching TRBD1. CDR1 is MNHNY and CDR2 is SVGAGI in the germline V gene (reference sequence). CDR3 length equals 15 residues. The V segment lost 4 bases and the J segment 6 bases; nucleotides outside the gene matches: 7. DNA for the CDR3: TGTGCCAGCAGTTCCAGGGGGCAGGGCGCCGGGGAGCTGTTTTTT. As protein: CASSSRGQGAGELFF.

This clonotype was seen many times. The chain joins TRBV20-1 to TRBJ1-1, with 9 bases matching TRBD1. The CDR3 is 14 amino acids. Germline-derived CDR1 and CDR2 are DFQATT and SNEGSKA (reference sequence). J gave up 1 base and V 5 bases, and 5 bases lay outside the gene matches. The chain's CDR3 is CSARGDRANTEAFF. The CDR3 region has the DNA TGCAGTGCTCGAGGGGACAGGGCGAACACTGAAGCTTTCTTT.

This clonotype was observed many times. The V gene is TRBV19, the J gene TRBJ2-1; 10 nucleotides line up with TRBD1. With 3 bases clipped from V and 1 base from J, the junction kept 3 bases outside the gene matches. The germline V gene encodes CDR1 LNHDA and CDR2 SQIVND (reference sequence). CDR3 length: 16 residues. The CDR3 here is CASSMDRGGSYNEQFF. The CDR3 region has the DNA TGTGCCAGTAGTATGGACAGGGGGGGGTCCTACAATGAGCAGTTCTTC.

Only a few counts were recorded for this clonotype. This may arise from a read error, as a much more abundant clone is one base away. The rearrangement links TRBV4-3 to TRBJ2-4; 8 bases fit TRBD1. CDR3 length: 16 amino acids. The germline gives CDR1 LGHNA, CDR2 YSLEER. The J segment lost 4 bases and the V segment lost 0 bases, leaving 5 bases of the junction unmatched. This chain's CDR3 is CASSQDFGTGKNIQYF. The CDR3, as DNA: TGCGCCAGCAGCCAAGATTTCGGGACAGGAAAAAACATTCAGTACTTC.

Within the sample, this clonotype is medium-sized. The chain uses TRBV7-3 and TRBJ2-4; no definite D call. CDR1 is SGHTA, CDR2 FQGTGA, per germline. Deletions cut 2 bases from V and 4 bases from J, with 12 bases between. The CDR3 runs to 15 residues. CDR3 bases: TGTGCCAGCAGCTTACCGGTAATAAGGAAAAACATTCAGTACTTC. It translates to CASSLPVIRKNIQYF.

This clonotype rates as medium-sized. The rearrangement links TRBV4-1 to TRBJ2-7, with 7 bases aligning to TRBD2. The ends lost 4 bases at V and 2 bases at J; junction bases unmatched: 17. The CDR3 length is 18 residues. The V gene's germline CDR1 is MGHRA and CDR2 YSYEKL. The CDR3 region is CASSPGNWRRERTYEQYF. The CDR3 region has the DNA TGCGCCAGCAGCCCAGGAAACTGGAGGCGGGAGCGAACCTACGAGCAGTACTTC.

This clonotype is termed medium-sized. The chain is built from TRBV11-2 and TRBJ2-3, with D perhaps TRBD1 or TRBD2 (6 bases each). The V gene's germline CDR1 is SGHAT and CDR2 FQNNGV. Deletions cut 6 bases from V and 8 bases from J, with 18 bases between. This CDR3 has 14 residues. The DNA of the CDR3 is TGTGCCAGCAGACTGGAGGGGGTTACACTTACGCAGTATTTT. Residues: CASRLEGVTLTQYF.

A few counts support this clonotype. It may be a read error: a sequence one base away is much more abundant. The chain uses TRBV28 and TRBJ1-4; no firm D call. Trimming removed 6 bases from V and 8 bases from J, with 22 bases in between. This CDR3 is built from 16 residues. Per germline, CDR1 MDHEN and CDR2 SYDVKM. CDR3 sequence (DNA): TGTGCCAGCAGCTCGCCTCTGCCAGGCCTGGACGAAAAACTGTTTTTT. Amino acids: CASSSPLPGLDEKLFF.

This clonotype was seen ten or more times. The rearrangement uses TRBV30 and TRBJ1-1; 8 bases align to TRBD1. The V segment lost 5 bases and the J segment 1 base; nucleotides outside the gene matches: 9. This CDR3 comprises 15 residues. Germline loops: CDR1 GTSNPN, CDR2 SVGIG (reference sequence). CDR3 nucleotides: TGTGCCTGGGATACCGGGACAGGTCCGAACACTGAAGCTTTCTTT. Translation gives CAWDTGTGPNTEAFF.

In its sample, this clonotype is medium-sized. V gene TRBV24-1 combines with J gene TRBJ2-7, with TRBD1 identical over 7 bases. With V trimmed by 5 bases and J by 2 bases, 5 bases remained unmatched. CDR1 and CDR2 from the germline V gene are KGHDR and SFDVKD. The CDR3 runs to 14 residues. CDR3 in DNA: TGTGCCACCAGTGTCGGAGACAGGGCCTACGAGCAGTACTTC. Translating it yields CATSVGDRAYEQYF.

By share, this clonotype counts as medium-sized. This rearrangement joins TRBV6-5 to TRBJ1-1; D might be TRBD1 (5 bases). Germline V gene data show CDR1 as MNHEY and CDR2 as SVGAGI. The CDR3 loop spans 14 amino acids. Trimming left V 2 bases short and J 6 bases short, with 13 bases between. The CDR3 loop reads CASSYGTGPAEAFF. The DNA of the CDR3 is TGTGCCAGCAGTTACGGCACAGGTCCAGCTGAAGCTTTCTTT.

This clonotype was seen repeatedly, ten times or more. The chain employs TRBV7-2 and TRBJ2-5; no firm D call. The length of the CDR3 is 15 residues. Deletions cut 0 bases from V and 1 base from J, with 9 bases between. Looked up from germline, CDR1 is SGHTA and CDR2 is FQGNSA. The CDR3 DNA reads as TGTGCCAGCAGCTTAGCTAGGTCAAGCCAAGAGACCCAGTACTTC. It specifies CASSLARSSQETQYF.

As for this clonotype: The missing conserved phenylalanine or tryptophan at the end of this CDR3 makes a read error likely. The J gene is TRBJ2-7, the V gene TRBV7-2; the match to TRBD2 covers 7 bases. There are 13 residues in the CDR3. Germline lookup yields CDR1 SGHTA and CDR2 FQGNSA. The CDR3 here is CAGSSRGILEQYL. CDR3 nucleotide sequence: TGTGCCGGCAGCTCGCGGGGGATCCTCGAGCAGTACCTC.

Concerning this clonotype: A read error may be the cause here, since a much bigger clone is one base away. This rearrangement joins TRBV20-1 to TRBJ2-7; a weak D match, TRBD2 (6 bases). The CDR3 is made up of 18 amino acids. Looked up from germline, CDR1 is DFQATT and CDR2 is SNEGSKA (reference sequence). Trimming removed 0 bases at V and 0 bases at J, with 21 bases between. The CDR3 nucleotides read TGCAGTGCTAGAGATGAGGGATGGGAAGCGGGTTCCTCCTACGAGCAGTACTTC. Translated: CSARDEGWEAGSSYEQYF.

This clonotype is medium-sized by share. The chain employs TRBV15 and TRBJ2-7; D is possibly TRBD1 (6 bases). The CDR3 consists of 15 residues. V was cut by 6 bases and J by 4 bases, with 19 bases left in between. CDR1 and CDR2 (germline): LNHNV, YYDKDF (reference sequence). The CDR3 coding sequence is TGTGCCACCAGTATTAACCTGGACAGCCCTTACGAGCAGTACTTC. Translating it yields CATSINLDSPYEQYF.

This clonotype was detected ten times or more. The rearrangement links TRBV27 to TRBJ2-5; D gene uncertain. CDR1 is MNHEY, CDR2 SMNVEV, per germline (reference sequence). With 3 bases removed from V and 5 bases from J, the gap between germline ends came to 13 bases. The CDR3 contains 14 residues. The CDR3 DNA reads as TGTGCCAGCAGTTTTATTTCCAGTCCCGAGACCCAGTACTTC. Translated: CASSFISSPETQYF.

This clonotype was recorded a few times. The gene calls are TRBV5-4 and TRBJ2-1; a weak D match, TRBD1 (6 bases). This CDR3 spans 16 amino acids. Germline CDR1 SGHNT, CDR2 YYREEE (reference sequence). Trimming removed 4 bases at V and 8 bases at J, with 22 bases between. The CDR3 sequence is CASSRDRDKRVDEQFF. As DNA, the CDR3 is TGTGCCAGCAGCCGGGACCGGGACAAACGCGTTGATGAGCAGTTCTTC. The variable domain in full, completed from reference TRBV5-4 and TRBJ2-1, reads ETGVTQSPTHLIKTRGQQVTLRCSSQSGHNTVSWYQQALGQGPQFIFQYYREEENGRGNFPPRFSGLQFPNYSSELNVNALELDDSALYLCASSRDRDKRVDEQFFGPGTRLTVL.

Only a few counts were recorded for this clonotype. As the CDR3 is not closed by the conserved phenylalanine or tryptophan, this likely results from a read error. The chain has TRBV7-2 and TRBJ2-4; tentative D call: TRBD1 (5 bases). The CDR3 has 13 residues. In germline, CDR1 is SGHTA, CDR2 FQGNSA. The V gene lost 4 bases and the J gene lost 6 bases, with 10 bases spanning the gap. The CDR3 nucleotides are TGTGCCAGCAGCTCACAGACAGCAAACATTCAGTACATC. Translated: CASSSQTANIQYI.

Sample share makes this clonotype medium-sized. The rearrangement links TRBV5-1 to TRBJ2-3; D is possibly TRBD2 (6 bases). The germline V gene encodes CDR1 SGHRS and CDR2 YFSETQ. CDR3 size: 14 residues. The V end lost 2 bases, the J end lost 3 bases, and 10 bases lay between the germline ends. The CDR3 sequence: CASSLGRTTDTQYF. DNA of the CDR3: TGCGCCAGCAGCTTAGGGAGGACTACAGATACGCAGTATTTT.

This clonotype was observed a handful of times. A much larger clone sits a single nucleotide away, making a read error possible. Lacking the conserved final phenylalanine or tryptophan, this CDR3 likely reflects a read error. The chain combines TRBV5-1 with TRBJ1-2; D is ambiguous. Germline V lookup: CDR1 SGHRS, CDR2 YFSETQ. This CDR3 has 15 amino acids. Trimming left V 4 bases short and J 0 bases short, with 13 bases between. The CDR3: CASSPRGAPNYGYTL. As DNA, the CDR3 is TGCGCCAGCAGCCCGCGGGGAGCCCCTAACTATGGCTACACCCTC.

This clonotype occurred many times. The chain combines TRBV5-1 with TRBJ1-1; D uncertain. Trimming left V 2 bases short and J 2 bases short, with 10 bases between. The CDR3 extends over 14 amino acids. Germline CDR1 reads SGHRS; CDR2 reads YFSETQ. The CDR3 here is CASSFGPTNTEAFF. In nucleotides, the CDR3 is TGCGCCAGCAGCTTTGGTCCTACCAACACTGAAGCTTTCTTT.

By share of the sample, this clonotype is medium-sized. The CDR3 coding sequence is TGCAGCGGCATGAACACTGAAGCTTTCTTT. Translating gives CSGMNTEAFF. The V and J genes are TRBV29-1 and TRBJ1-1; D is ambiguous. Trimming left V 7 bases short and J 0 bases short, with 3 bases between. This CDR3 comprises 10 residues. From germline, CDR1 is SQVTM and CDR2 ANQGSEA.

The rearrangement uses TRBV7-2 and TRBJ2-3; the match to TRBD1 covers 7 bases. Trimming at V came to 5 bases and at J to 2 bases, leaving 4 bases not matched to a gene. Germline V CDR1 and CDR2: SGHTA, FQGNSA. The CDR3 is 14 residues long. The CDR3 region has the DNA TGTGCCAGCAGCCCGGGACAGACCACAGATACGCAGTATTTT. Protein: CASSPGQTTDTQYF. The whole variable domain, filled in from reference TRBV7-2 and TRBJ2-3, reads GAGVSQSPSNKVTEKGKDVELRCDPISGHTALYWYRQSLGQGLEFLIYFQGNSAPDKSGLPSDRFSAERTGGSVSTLTIQRTQQEDSAVYLCASSPGQTTDTQYFGPGTRLTVL.

Of note for this clonotype: A much larger clone differs by one base, so this may be a read error. This chain links TRBV10-2 with TRBJ2-1; D is possibly TRBD1 or TRBD2 (5 bases each). The germline V gene encodes CDR1 WSHSY and CDR2 SAAADI. This CDR3 is built from 12 residues. The CDR3 is CASGTDYDEQFF. CDR3 bases: TGCGCCAGCGGGACCGACTACGATGAGCAGTTCTTC.

This clonotype qualifies as medium-sized. The rearrangement joins TRBV4-1 to TRBJ1-2; D is unclear. In germline, CDR1 is MGHRA, CDR2 YSYEKL. Trimming removed 0 bases from V and 4 bases from J, with 6 bases in between. The CDR3 runs 13 residues. The CDR3 sequence: CASSQEVSYGYTF. In nucleotides, the CDR3 is TGCGCCAGCAGCCAAGAGGTCAGCTATGGCTACACCTTC.

A remark on this clonotype: The junction and the germline gene differ at one end; a read error may be behind it. The chain joins TRBV6-1 to TRBJ2-7, with D possibly matching TRBD1 (5 bases). Germline CDR1 reads MNHNS; CDR2 reads SASEGT. The CDR3 has 15 amino acids. The DNA for the CDR3 is TGTGTCAGCAGTGAAAATCCGGCAGGGTCCTACGAGCAGTACTTC. Protein product: CVSSENPAGSYEQYF.

This clonotype was detected many times. The chain has TRBV2 and TRBJ1-6; 9 bases are a match to TRBD1. CDR3 length equals 17 residues. Unmatched junction bases numbered 14, after V lost 4 bases and J lost 10 bases. The germline V gene encodes CDR1 SNHLY and CDR2 FYNNEI. The CDR3 reads CASSVTGGALLGSPLHF. The CDR3 DNA reads TGTGCCAGCAGTGTTACAGGGGGCGCCCTGTTAGGCTCACCCCTCCACTTT.

By its share, this clonotype is medium-sized (0.01 to 0.1%). This sequence joins TRBV7-3 and TRBJ2-1, with 7 bases lining up with TRBD1. The CDR3 spans 14 residues. With 4 bases clipped from V and 13 bases from J, the junction kept 13 bases outside the gene matches. CDR1 is SGHTA and CDR2 is FQGTGA in the germline V gene. This chain's CDR3 is CASSSRQGSLDQFF. In DNA, the CDR3 is TGTGCCAGCAGCTCTCGACAGGGATCTCTAGATCAGTTCTTC.

There are many counts of this clonotype. The chain is built from TRBV2 and TRBJ2-3; tentatively, D is TRBD2 (5 bases). The length of the CDR3 is 14 residues. Trimming pared 6 bases from V and 4 bases from J, leaving 14 bases between. Germline CDR1 SNHLY, CDR2 FYNNEI. The CDR3 protein is CASRREGPSDTQYF. For the CDR3, the DNA is TGTGCCAGCAGGAGAGAGGGCCCCTCAGATACGCAGTATTTT.

This clonotype was observed many times. The chain couples TRBV5-1 to TRBJ2-3; 8 bases agree with TRBD1. The CDR3 length is 16 residues. Germline assignment: CDR1 SGHRS and CDR2 YFSETQ. V was pared by 0 bases and J by 5 bases, with 8 bases of the junction left unmatched. The CDR3: CASSLGLQGAGDTQYF. As DNA, the CDR3 is TGCGCCAGCAGCTTGGGTTTGCAGGGGGCTGGAGATACGCAGTATTTT.

This clonotype was seen only once. With a much larger clone just one base away, this may be a read error. The rearrangement uses TRBV27 and TRBJ2-1; the D is unclear. This CDR3 is built from 14 residues. Germline CDR1 MNHEY, CDR2 SMNVEV (reference sequence). The DNA of the CDR3 is TGTGCCAGCAAGGGTTTTAGCTCCGACAATGAGCAGTTCTTC. Amino acid sequence: CASKGFSSDNEQFF.